This T cell receptor (beta chain) was captured by sequencing in a study of T cell repertoires in cytomegalovirus infection. This clonotype was recorded at least ten times. Antigen unknown. The ends were cut back, 5 bases at V and 0 bases at J, with 14 bases in the middle. The germline CDR1 and CDR2 sequences are SGHVS and FQNEAQ. The CDR3 is 16 amino acids. TCRdb re-derived calls from the reads in MiXCR, one entry per CDR3 protein. The sample shows 170,000 or so distinct CDR3 sequences, about 15% of them seen only once. The study's findings and limits: Of the TCR beta families, the public ones yielded a cumulative frequency that identified carriers of CMV plus the relevant HLA.

The sample comprised PBMCs. V is TRBV7-8 and J is TRBJ2-1, with D hard to call. The receptor was derived from a human donor in good health (CMV status not recorded). Some clones in this sample may be carry-over from other donors' samples. The CDR3 nucleotides are TGTGCCAGCAGCCTCACCCAGGCGAGCTCCTACAATGAGCAGTTCTTC. Its translation: CASSLTQASSYNEQFF.